This passage covers 16 T cell receptor beta chains from one sample sequenced in a study of blood T cell repertoires in COVID-19. The repertoire was sequenced with immunoSEQ multiplex PCR; TCRdb's copy has only in-frame clones and lacks some. The sample has roughly 69,000 clones, around 80% seen once. The sequencing sample was made of PBMCs or T cells enriched from blood (not recorded which). The receptor source for this set is a woman aged 40 to 50 with acute COVID-19.

V gene TRBV4-2 combines with J gene TRBJ2-1, with 13 bases that match TRBD2. V lost 4 bases, J lost 0 bases, and 15 bases stayed unmatched. Germline V gene data show CDR1 as LGHNA and CDR2 as YNFKEQ. The CDR3 extends over 21 amino acids. Here the CDR3 DNA reads TGTGCCAGCAGCCCTTTCGGGACTAGCGGGGAACTATTAAGCTCCTACAATGAGCAGTTCTTC. It codes for CASSPFGTSGELLSSYNEQFF.

CDR3 sequence: CAIKKREESYEQYF. The CDR3, as DNA: TGTGCCATCAAAAAGCGGGAGGAGTCCTACGAGCAGTACTTC. The rearrangement links TRBV10-3 to TRBJ2-7; TRBD2 aligns across 9 bases. The ends lost 7 bases at V and 1 base at J; junction bases unmatched: 5. The germline V gene encodes CDR1 ENHRY and CDR2 SYGVKD. This CDR3 contains 14 residues.

The V and J genes are TRBV6-2 or TRBV6-3 and TRBJ2-7; 11 positions agree with TRBD2. CDR3 size: 18 residues. Trimming cost V 2 bases and J 3 bases; bases outside gene matches: 12. Germline assignment: CDR1 MNHEY and CDR2 SVGEGT. CDR3 sequence (DNA): TGTGCCAGCAGTTACGTAACGGGACTAGCGGAGGACTTCTACGAGCAGTACTTC. Amino acids: CASSYVTGLAEDFYEQYF.

This clone appeared a few times. The rearrangement links TRBV18 to TRBJ2-7, with 7 positions matching TRBD1. The CDR3 runs to 15 residues. CDR1 and CDR2 from the germline V gene are KGHSH and LQKENI. Trimming took 3 bases from V and 6 from J; bases not matched to a gene: 11. Here the CDR3 DNA reads TGTGCCAGCTCACCTCCTTCGGGACAGCAGCGCGAGCAGTACTTC. Its protein product is CASSPPSGQQREQYF.

The chain links TRBV18 to TRBJ2-1; D is ambiguous. The ends were cut back, 3 bases at V and 5 bases at J, with 2 bases in the middle. CDR1 KGHSH and CDR2 LQKENI come from the germline V gene. The CDR3 spans 11 residues. Written as DNA, the CDR3 is TGTGCCAGCTCACCCAACAATGAGCAGTTCTTC. The encoded protein is CASSPNNEQFF.

The chain uses TRBV7-8 and TRBJ2-3; D remains unclear. The CDR3 has 11 residues. Germline CDR1 and CDR2: SGHVS and FQNEAQ. The germline V and J ends were trimmed by 3 bases and 4 bases, with 2 bases remaining between them. The CDR3 loop is CASSFSDTQYF. The CDR3 nucleotides read TGTGCCAGCAGCTTCTCAGATACGCAGTATTTT.

A few counts support this clone. The chain links TRBV28 to TRBJ1-6; no firm D call. The CDR3 sequence is 13 residues long. V lost 2 bases and J 7 bases, leaving 6 bases between the germline ends. CDR1 is MDHEN, CDR2 SYDVKM, per germline. The CDR3 DNA reads as TGTGCCAGCAGTTTAGGCCAGAATTCACCCCTCCACTTT. It yields the protein CASSLGQNSPLHF.

The rearrangement links TRBV29-1 to TRBJ2-2, with 9 bases lining up with TRBD2. The CDR3 is 14 amino acids. CDR1 is SQVTM, CDR2 ANQGSEA, per germline. V gave up 5 bases and J gave up 3 bases; unmatched junction bases: 4. CDR3 amino acids: CSVTAGGHTGELFF. CDR3 DNA: TGCAGCGTTACAGCGGGGGGCCACACCGGGGAGCTGTTTTTT.

This chain links TRBV7-9 with TRBJ1-2; D might be TRBD1 (6 bases). Trimming stripped 1 base from V and 5 bases from J, with 8 bases between. The V gene's germline CDR1 is SEHNR and CDR2 FQNEAQ (reference sequence). The CDR3 covers 13 residues. The CDR3: CASSLDREYGYTF. The CDR3, as DNA: TGTGCCAGCAGCTTAGACAGGGAGTATGGCTACACCTTC.

This chain links TRBV11-2 with TRBJ2-5; the match to TRBD1 covers 11 bases. Trimming took 5 bases from V and 1 from J; bases not matched to a gene: 3. This CDR3 contains 15 residues. Germline CDR1 and CDR2: SGHAT and FQNNGV. The CDR3 sequence: CASSVGQGAQETQYF. For the CDR3, the DNA is TGTGCCAGCAGCGTAGGACAGGGGGCCCAAGAGACCCAGTACTTC.

This clone was seen once. This chain uses TRBV4-1 with TRBJ2-1; D may be TRBD1 (5 bases). The CDR3 totals 15 residues. In germline, CDR1 is MGHRA, CDR2 YSYEKL. V was clipped by 3 bases and J by 5 bases, with 14 bases between them. Written as DNA, the CDR3 is TGCGCCAGCAGCCAGCTCTTCGACAGCAACAATGAGCAGTTCTTC. Translating it yields CASSQLFDSNNEQFF.

Here the CDR3 reads CASSSLPSGRFDEQFF. The CDR3 nucleotides are TGTGCCAGCAGTAGCCTCCCTAGCGGGAGGTTCGATGAGCAGTTCTTC. The rearrangement uses TRBV27 and TRBJ2-1; 11 positions match TRBD2. The CDR3 has 16 residues. Germline-derived CDR1 and CDR2 are MNHEY and SMNVEV (reference sequence). V was clipped by 5 bases and J by 8 bases; unmatched bases: 11.

The gene calls are TRBV10-3 and TRBJ1-6; D uncertain. Germline V gene lookup returns CDR1 ENHRY and CDR2 SYGVKD. The ends were cut back, 11 bases at V and 9 bases at J, with 14 bases in the middle. The CDR3 is made up of 12 amino acids. The DNA of the CDR3 is TGTGCCGTAGGAATGTCGGGTTCACCCCTCCACTTT. This translates into CAVGMSGSPLHF.

The J gene is TRBJ1-1, the V gene TRBV4-2; TRBD1 might be the D (5 bases). Trimming pared 0 bases from V and 4 bases from J, leaving 9 bases between. In germline, CDR1 is LGHNA, CDR2 YNFKEQ. CDR3 length: 14 residues. The CDR3 DNA follows: TGTGCCAGCAGCCAAGAGCAGGGTATCACTGAAGCTTTCTTT. Translation: CASSQEQGITEAFF.

V is TRBV5-1 and J is TRBJ2-3; D not certain. This CDR3 is 15 amino acids long. Trimming left V 0 bases short and J 4 bases short, with 12 bases between. Germline V gene sequence: CDR1 SGHRS, CDR2 YFSETQ. The CDR3 loop reads CASSLAAAAADTQYF. DNA of the CDR3: TGCGCCAGCAGCTTGGCCGCGGCGGCCGCAGATACGCAGTATTTT.

This clone was seen only once. The CDR3 bases are TGCGCCGTTAGCACGTCGGGGGGCTCAGATACGCAGTATTTT. Protein: CAVSTSGGSDTQYF. V and J are TRBV10-2 and TRBJ2-3, with a possible D match to TRBD2 (7 bases). Per the germline V gene, CDR1 is WSHSY and CDR2 is SAAADI. The V end was cut by 11 bases, the J end by 4 bases, with 19 bases between. The CDR3 spans 14 residues.